Listed below are T cell receptor beta chains from one sample, sequenced in a study of technical replicates of blood from a few donors. TCRdb's copy holds only in-frame clones and misses some; the assay was immunoSEQ multiplex PCR. Of approximately 12,000 clones in the sample, roughly 79% were seen once. Specimen: PBMCs. These receptors originate from a human donor in good health. Each CDR3 is given with its conserved first and last residue. A D gene is named only where the DNA matches it firmly. The size field is filled for only some rows; it gives once, few, many or a size class.

v_call	d_call	clone_size	cdr3_length	j_call	cdr3_nt	cdr3_aa
TRBV7-7	.	.	13	TRBJ2-7	TGTGCCCGACACGACAGCATAACCTACGAGCAGTACTTC	CARHDSITYEQYF
TRBV15	TRBD1	.	13	TRBJ2-5	TGTGCCACCAAGAGGGGGCCCCAAGAGACCCAGTACTTC	CATKRGPQETQYF
TRBV5-5	TRBD1	.	14	TRBJ2-7	TGTGCCAGCAGCTGGATGGACAGGGACTACGAGCAGTACTTC	CASSWMDRDYEQYF
TRBV4-1	TRBD1	.	15	TRBJ1-1	TGCGCCAGCAGCCATATTCCGGAGGGGGCTTGGAAAGCTTTCTTT	CASSHIPEGAWKAFF
TRBV6-1	.	.	14	TRBJ2-1	TGTGCCAGCAGCAGCGGAAGCTCCTACAATGAGCAGTTCTTC	CASSSGSSYNEQFF
TRBV6-1	TRBD1	.	15	TRBJ2-5	TGTGCCAGCAGCTTACAGGGACAGAAGCAAGAGACCCAGTACTTC	CASSLQGQKQETQYF
TRBV7-9	.	.	14	TRBJ2-2	TGTGCCAGCAGCGTAACAGGGAATCCCGGGGAGCTGTTTTTT	CASSVTGNPGELFF
TRBV10-3	TRBD2	.	15	TRBJ2-1	TGTGCCATCAGTGTGGCTAGCGGGATTTACAATGAGCAGTTCTTC	CAISVASGIYNEQFF
TRBV9	.	.	15	TRBJ2-5	TGTGCCAGCAGCGTGGGGGGGCAGGGCCAAGAGACCCAGTACTTC	CASSVGGQGQETQYF
TRBV27	TRBD1	once	14	TRBJ1-1	TGTGCCAGCACCGACAGGGGCCCCCGGTCTGAAGCTTTCTTT	CASTDRGPRSEAFF
TRBV7-9	TRBD1	.	14	TRBJ1-1	TGTGCCAGCAGCTTAGCAGGGGGCATGACTGAAGCTTTCTTT	CASSLAGGMTEAFF
TRBV4-1	.	.	15	TRBJ2-7	TGCGCCAGCAGCCAAGACCGGGGTGGGGACTACGAGCAGTACTTC	CASSQDRGGDYEQYF
TRBV7-9	.	few	14	TRBJ2-7	TGTGCCAGCAGCTTACTTAGCGGACCCTACGAGCAGTACTTC	CASSLLSGPYEQYF
TRBV6-6	.	few	15	TRBJ2-7	TGTGCCAGCAGTTACGGGGGCAGCGAACTATACGAGCAGTACTTC	CASSYGGSELYEQYF
TRBV18	TRBD1	once	21	TRBJ2-3	TGTGCCAGCTCACCACTTAAGGACAGGGCAGTTTGGCAAGTCAACACAGATACGCAGTATTTT	CASSPLKDRAVWQVNTDTQYF
TRBV20-1	.	.	11	TRBJ2-3	TGCAGTGCCACCCCGGGTGGTACGCAGTATTTT	CSATPGGTQYF
TRBV28	TRBD2	.	13	TRBJ2-2	TGTGCCAGCAGCCCTAGCGGGACCGGGGAGCTGTTTTTT	CASSPSGTGELFF
TRBV6-1	TRBD1	.	10	TRBJ2-1	TGTGCCAGCAGCGGGACAGAGGGGTTCTTC	CASSGTEGFF
TRBV5-6	.	once	15	TRBJ2-7	TGTGCCAGCAGCCCCCCCGGGACTTCCTCCTACGAGCAGTACTTC	CASSPPGTSSYEQYF